What follows are 31 T cell receptor beta chains derived from one specimen sequenced in a study of blood T cells in healthy people across ages. Primers used in a second PCR of roughly 6 to 12 cycles were a sample-barcoded 5' primer and a J-beta primer mix. Using its own MiXCR run on the 5' RACE reads, TCRdb lists one record per CDR3 protein. This sample has some 640,000 distinct CDR3 sequences, with roughly 31% found just once. Sequenced material: blood. These receptors were collected from a woman older than 75 in good health.

As regards this clonotype: A much larger clone differs by one base, so this may be a read error. This chain uses TRBV6-5 with TRBJ1-4; D not certain. The CDR3 loop spans 13 amino acids. Germline-derived CDR1 and CDR2 are MNHEY and SVGAGI. The CDR3 reads CASSRATNEKRFF. CDR3 DNA: TGTGCCAGCAGTCGTGCAACTAATGAAAAACGGTTTTTT.

The chain recombines TRBV3-1 with TRBJ2-1; 9 bases match TRBD2. The CDR3 is 20 amino acids. The germline V gene has CDR1 LGHDT and CDR2 YNNKEL (reference sequence). Trimming cost V 7 bases and J 1 base; bases outside gene matches: 20. The CDR3 DNA follows: TGTGCCAGCAACCCTTTAATGGGGCTAGCGGGATATAGGTCCTACAATGAGCAGTTCTTC. It codes for CASNPLMGLAGYRSYNEQFF.

The V and J genes are TRBV6-6 and TRBJ1-5; 7 bases align to TRBD1. With 10 bases clipped from V and 6 bases from J, the junction kept 9 bases outside the gene matches. The germline V gene encodes CDR1 MNHNY and CDR2 SVGAGI (reference sequence). The CDR3 runs 13 residues. The CDR3 is CATQRQGRQPQHF. CDR3 nucleotide sequence: TGTGCCACCCAAAGACAGGGCCGTCAGCCCCAGCATTTT.

This clonotype occurred many times. The J gene is TRBJ2-2, the V gene TRBV5-6, with 10 bases matching TRBD1. This CDR3 is 18 amino acids long. V lost 4 bases and J lost 1; bases outside the gene matches: 10. CDR1 SGHDT and CDR2 YYEEEE come from the germline V gene. The CDR3 reads CASSPLETGGLNTGELFF. In DNA form, the CDR3 reads TGTGCCAGCAGCCCTCTAGAGACAGGGGGCCTGAACACCGGGGAGCTGTTTTTT.

This chain connects TRBV4-1 to TRBJ1-3; D possibly corresponds to TRBD1 (5 bases). V gave up 0 bases and J gave up 0 bases, with 15 bases separating them. The CDR3 runs 18 residues. Germline V gene lookup returns CDR1 MGHRA and CDR2 YSYEKL. The DNA for the CDR3 is TGCGCCAGCAGCCAAGATACAGGATCCTATGCCTCTGGAAACACCATATATTTT. Protein sequence: CASSQDTGSYASGNTIYF.

Points on this clonotype: This sequence may be a read error, since a much larger clone differs from it by one base. The J gene is TRBJ1-2, the V gene TRBV4-2, with D perhaps matching TRBD1 (5 bases). The CDR3 contains 15 residues. Trimming left V 0 bases short and J 8 bases short, with 16 bases between. Looked up from germline, CDR1 is LGHNA and CDR2 is YNFKEQ. Written as DNA, the CDR3 is TGTGCCAGCAGCCAAGAATTGCAGGGTCGATGGGGCTACACCTTC. Residues: CASSQELQGRWGYTF.

Points on this clonotype: This may be a read error: a much more frequent sequence differs by one nucleotide. The chain is built from TRBV7-2 and TRBJ2-1, with D tentatively TRBD2 (6 bases). TRBJ2-7 matches the DNA end more closely, so the J call is doubtful. Germline V gene data show CDR1 as SGHTA and CDR2 as FQGNSA. This CDR3 contains 15 residues. The CDR3 DNA is TGTGCCAGCAGCCCCGGGACTGCTGACTACAATGAGCAGTACTTC. Protein sequence: CASSPGTADYNEQYF.

This clonotype has at least ten counts. The rearrangement joins TRBV5-1 to TRBJ1-1; TRBD1 is a possible D gene (6 bases). This CDR3 has 14 amino acids. Trimming took 0 bases from V and 5 from J, leaving 11 bases between them. CDR1 is SGHRS, CDR2 YFSETQ, per germline. The chain's CDR3 is CASSLAGGITEAFF. Written as DNA, the CDR3 is TGCGCCAGCAGCTTGGCGGGGGGCATAACTGAAGCTTTCTTT.

This clonotype came up many times. The chain joins TRBV11-3 to TRBJ2-3; 12 nucleotides agree with TRBD2. The J segment lost 3 bases and the V segment lost 5 bases, leaving 9 bases of the junction unmatched. Germline lookup yields CDR1 SGHNT and CDR2 YENEEA. This CDR3 is built from 17 residues. This CDR3 reads CASSQRSGLAGTDTQYF. In DNA, the CDR3 is TGTGCCAGCAGCCAGCGAAGCGGACTAGCGGGGACAGATACGCAGTATTTT.

This clonotype was observed a few times. At one of its ends the junction is not consistent with the germline gene, which may arise from a read error. This rearrangement joins TRBV12-3 or TRBV12-4 to TRBJ1-1; D ambiguous. The CDR3 sequence is 14 residues long. CDR3 amino acids: CAGSLIGTDTEAFF. CDR3 coding DNA: TGTGCCGGCAGTCTAATAGGTACGGACACTGAAGCTTTCTTT.

The chain uses TRBV6-6 and TRBJ2-1; 14 bases map to TRBD2. From germline, CDR1 is MNHNY and CDR2 SVGAGI (reference sequence). This CDR3 has 17 residues. With V trimmed by 0 bases and J by 4 bases, 2 bases remained unmatched. CDR3: CASSYSGLAGVYNEQFF. The DNA for the CDR3 is TGTGCCAGCAGTTACTCGGGACTAGCGGGGGTTTACAATGAGCAGTTCTTC.

In this sample, this clonotype turned up many times. The rearrangement links TRBV5-1 to TRBJ2-6; D call uncertain. Trimming shortened V by 5 bases and J by 1 base, and 4 bases separated the two germline ends. Germline CDR1 is SGHRS and CDR2 is YFSETQ. The CDR3 is 13 residues long. The CDR3 sequence: CASSESGANVLTF. In DNA form, the CDR3 reads TGCGCCAGCAGTGAGTCTGGGGCCAACGTCCTGACTTTC.

This clonotype was counted only a few times. The chain is built from TRBV9 and TRBJ2-2; TRBD1 might be the D (6 bases). The germline V gene encodes CDR1 SGDLS and CDR2 YYNGEE. With 5 bases removed from V and 4 bases from J, the gap between germline ends came to 9 bases. The CDR3 spans 13 residues. The CDR3 protein is CASRGGSTGELFF. CDR3 DNA: TGTGCCAGCAGAGGGGGAAGCACCGGGGAGCTGTTTTTT.

Notes on this clonotype: Just one base apart from a much larger clone, this may be a read error. CDR3 residues: CAISTTRATNEKLFF. Written as DNA, the CDR3 is TGTGCCATCAGTACGACCAGGGCAACTAATGAAAAACTGTTTTTT. V usage is TRBV10-3 and J usage is TRBJ1-4; D is perhaps TRBD1 (5 bases). The CDR3 is 15 residues long. Germline V gene data show CDR1 as ENHRY and CDR2 as SYGVKD. The V end was cut by 5 bases, the J end by 0 bases, with 10 bases between.

The gene calls are TRBV2 and TRBJ2-3; 7 bases match TRBD1. The germline CDR1 and CDR2 sequences are SNHLY and FYNNEI. This CDR3 has 15 residues. V trimming: 6 bases; J trimming: 3 bases; junction bases outside the gene matches: 9. CDR3 in amino acids: CASSEIGGRTDTQYF. CDR3 sequence (DNA): TGTGCCAGCAGCGAGATAGGGGGCCGGACAGATACGCAGTATTTT.

This clonotype has a count of ten or more. The chain joins TRBV20-1 to TRBJ2-3; 11 bases agree with TRBD2. CDR3 length equals 20 residues. Germline V gives CDR1 DFQATT, CDR2 SNEGSKA (reference sequence). V shed 3 bases and J 0 bases; nucleotides not matched to a gene: 17. CDR3 DNA: TGCAGTGCTAGTGGTTTCGGTTCTAGCGGGGGGTCTAGGAGCACAGATACGCAGTATTTT. Its protein product is CSASGFGSSGGSRSTDTQYF.

This clonotype was observed many times. The chain uses TRBV9 and TRBJ2-5, with D perhaps given as TRBD1 or TRBD2 (6 bases each). Deletions cut 4 bases from V and 3 bases from J, with 16 bases between. This CDR3 region has 15 residues. Per the germline V gene, CDR1 is SGDLS and CDR2 is YYNGEE. The CDR3 here is CASSPQGGPKETQYF. The CDR3 bases are TGTGCCAGCAGCCCACAGGGAGGACCCAAAGAGACCCAGTACTTC.

The chain uses TRBV20-1 and TRBJ1-4; D unresolved. Trimming shortened V by 1 base and J by 8 bases, and 14 bases separated the two germline ends. This CDR3 comprises 14 residues. CDR1 and CDR2 (germline): DFQATT, SNEGSKA (reference sequence). The CDR3 DNA follows: TGCAGTGCTAGAGCGGTGGGGATTGACGAAAAACTGTTTTTT. Its translation is CSARAVGIDEKLFF.

The chain is built from TRBV12-3 or TRBV12-4 and TRBJ2-5, with D possibly being TRBD1 (5 bases). The ends were cut back, 5 bases at V and 11 bases at J, with 24 bases in the middle. The CDR3 sequence is 15 residues long. CDR3: CASSPQGRFYNEQYF. The CDR3 DNA reads TGTGCCAGCAGTCCTCAGGGTAGGTTTTACAATGAGCAGTACTTC.

Note on this clonotype: A much larger clonotype is one base distant, so this may be a read error. The gene calls are TRBV27 and TRBJ2-4; 8 bases are a match to TRBD1. The DNA end favors TRBJ2-7, so the J call may be wrong. The CDR3 loop spans 13 amino acids. Germline V gives CDR1 MNHEY, CDR2 SMNVEV (reference sequence). CDR3 bases: TGTGCCAGCAGCCGGACAGGGTGGTACGAGCAGTACTTC. Amino acid sequence: CASSRTGWYEQYF.

This clonotype appeared many times. This rearrangement joins TRBV3-1 to TRBJ2-7, with unresolved D. V was cut by 1 base and J by 1 base, with 8 bases left in between. Germline V gene lookup returns CDR1 LGHDT and CDR2 YNNKEL (reference sequence). The CDR3 extends over 14 amino acids. The CDR3 region has the DNA TGTGCCAGCAGCCAAGGACTGGGGTCCTACGAGCAGTACTTC. Residues: CASSQGLGSYEQYF.

This sequence joins TRBV7-8 and TRBJ2-7; 7 bases align to TRBD1. With V trimmed by 4 bases and J by 0 bases, 9 bases remained unmatched. Germline values: CDR1 SGHVS, CDR2 FQNEAQ. There are 16 residues in the CDR3. The CDR3 region has the DNA TGTGCCAGCAGCTCGAGGGACAGACCAACCTCCTACGAGCAGTACTTC. This gives the protein CASSSRDRPTSYEQYF.

Concerning this clonotype: With a much larger clone just one base away, this may be a read error. The genes are TRBV2 and TRBJ2-3; unclear D gene. The CDR3 has 12 amino acids. V was cut by 5 bases and J by 12 bases, with 15 bases left in between. Germline V CDR1 and CDR2: SNHLY, FYNNEI. The CDR3 here is CASSRSNQPQYF. The DNA of the CDR3 is TGTGCCAGCAGTCGCAGCAATCAGCCCCAGTATTTT.

The chain combines TRBV28 with TRBJ1-2; perhaps TRBD1 as D (6 bases). The CDR3 totals 13 residues. CDR1 and CDR2 from the germline V gene are MDHEN and SYDVKM. The V end was cut by 11 bases, the J end by 4 bases, with 17 bases between. CDR3 residues: CAAPLRGGYGYTF. The CDR3 DNA follows: TGTGCCGCCCCACTTCGAGGGGGCTATGGCTACACCTTC.

This clonotype was seen many times. This chain links TRBV12-3 or TRBV12-4 with TRBJ1-2, with D hard to call. Trimming stripped 5 bases from V and 5 bases from J, with 18 bases between. The CDR3 sequence is 15 residues long. The CDR3 bases are TGTGCCAGCAGTCTATGGACGGGAGGCGCATATGGCTACACCTTC. Translated, it gives CASSLWTGGAYGYTF.

This clonotype appeared many times. The chain links TRBV20-1 to TRBJ2-7; tentatively, D is TRBD2 (6 bases). Trimming removed 6 bases from V and 0 bases from J, with 18 bases in between. This CDR3 has 15 amino acids. Germline CDR1 and CDR2: DFQATT and SNEGSKA (reference sequence). The CDR3 nucleotides read TGCAGTGCCCGAACCGGGGCGGGGAGCTCCTACGAGCAGTACTTC. Its translation: CSARTGAGSSYEQYF.

This chain connects TRBV6-1 to TRBJ1-1; no definite D call. The germline gives CDR1 MNHNS, CDR2 SASEGT. The CDR3 sequence is 14 residues long. V was shortened by 3 bases and J by 2 bases, with 10 bases between the two germline ends. The CDR3 spells CASSDSVVNTEAFF. The CDR3 DNA follows: TGTGCCAGCAGTGACTCTGTGGTTAACACTGAAGCTTTCTTT.

The rearrangement uses TRBV20-1 and TRBJ2-1; tentative D call: TRBD2 (7 bases). V dropped 1 base and J dropped 4 bases, with 11 bases sitting between them. CDR3 length: 14 residues. The germline CDR1 and CDR2 sequences are DFQATT and SNEGSKA (reference sequence). The CDR3 sequence: CSARGGGPYNEQFF. CDR3 DNA: TGCAGTGCTAGAGGGGGGGGGCCATACAATGAGCAGTTCTTC.

This clonotype has at least ten counts. The chain links TRBV6-6 to TRBJ2-3; 12 nucleotides line up with TRBD2. The J segment lost 1 base and the V segment lost 4 bases, leaving 3 bases of the junction unmatched. The CDR3 contains 16 residues. Per the germline V gene, CDR1 is MNHNY and CDR2 is SVGAGI (reference sequence). Here the CDR3 reads CASSSRLAGGTDTQYF. The CDR3 nucleotides read TGTGCCAGCAGTTCCAGACTAGCGGGGGGCACAGATACGCAGTATTTT.

This chain links TRBV14 with TRBJ2-5; a possible D gene is TRBD2 (7 bases). Germline assignment: CDR1 SGHDN and CDR2 FVKESK. CDR3 length: 14 amino acids. V dropped 1 base and J dropped 7 bases, with 13 bases sitting between them. The DNA for the CDR3 is TGTGCCAGCAGCCAAGCTCGGGGGGCGGCGACCCAGTACTTC. This codes for CASSQARGAATQYF.

In its sample, this clonotype was seen many times. V and J are TRBV24-1 and TRBJ2-5; 7 positions match TRBD1. Losses at the gene ends were 3 bases for V and 1 base for J; bases not matched to a gene: 4. The CDR3 has 15 residues. CDR1 KGHDR and CDR2 SFDVKD come from the germline V gene. The DNA for the CDR3 is TGTGCCACCAGTGATCCCGGGACAGTCCAAGAGACCCAGTACTTC. Its protein is CATSDPGTVQETQYF.